A selection of T cell receptor beta chains follows, all from one sample in a study of blood T cell repertoires in COVID-19. Libraries were prepared by immunoSEQ multiplex PCR; TCRdb keeps only in-frame clonotypes and omits some of them. In the table there are 95,000 to 100,000 clones, roughly 90% of which are singletons. Input material: peripheral blood. These receptors all stem from a human donor with COVID-19, enrolled during active disease. The donor label of this sample is uncertain. Both conserved end residues are part of each CDR3. The order of the fields is CDR3 DNA, CDR3 protein, J gene, D gene, V gene, clone size. The D gene is left open where the match is weak. A clone size is listed for some rows: how often the clone was seen (once, few, many), or a class if it is expanded.

cdr3_nt: TGTGCCAGCAGTTACGGACAGGGCAATTACGAGCAGTACTTC
cdr3_aa: CASSYGQGNYEQYF
j_call: TRBJ2-7
d_call: TRBD1
v_call: TRBV6-5
clone_size: -

cdr3_nt: TGTGCCATCTCCAAGGGACAGGGTAATCAGCCCCAGCATTTT
cdr3_aa: CAISKGQGNQPQHF
j_call: TRBJ1-5
d_call: TRBD1
v_call: TRBV19
clone_size: -

cdr3_nt: TGTGCCAGCAGTGAATGGACAGGGGGAGAGCAGTTCTTC
cdr3_aa: CASSEWTGGEQFF
j_call: TRBJ2-1
d_call: TRBD1
v_call: TRBV25-1
clone_size: -

cdr3_nt: TGTGCCAGCAGTGAAGCAGGGGATGGCTATGGCTACACCTTC
cdr3_aa: CASSEAGDGYGYTF
j_call: TRBJ1-2
d_call: -
v_call: TRBV6-1
clone_size: -

cdr3_nt: TGTGCCAGCAGCTTCGAGGGGGCGCAGGAAAAACTGTTTTTT
cdr3_aa: CASSFEGAQEKLFF
j_call: TRBJ1-4
d_call: TRBD1
v_call: TRBV5-4
clone_size: -

cdr3_nt: TGTGCCACCAGTGACGCGAGGGACACGCCCTATGGCTACACCTTC
cdr3_aa: CATSDARDTPYGYTF
j_call: TRBJ1-2
d_call: -
v_call: TRBV24-1
clone_size: -

cdr3_nt: TGTGCCAGCAGCGTAGAGGAGCGGGCGGGTTCGAACACCGGGGAGCTGTTTTTT
cdr3_aa: CASSVEERAGSNTGELFF
j_call: TRBJ2-2
d_call: -
v_call: TRBV9
clone_size: -

cdr3_nt: TGCGCCGGATATCGAGGATCCTACGAGCAGTACTTC
cdr3_aa: CAGYRGSYEQYF
j_call: TRBJ2-7
d_call: -
v_call: TRBV5-1
clone_size: -

cdr3_nt: TGTGCCAGCGGTCGAGGCCTTGAAGCTTTCTTT
cdr3_aa: CASGRGLEAFF
j_call: TRBJ1-1
d_call: -
v_call: TRBV25-1
clone_size: -

cdr3_nt: TGTGCCAGCAGTTTCAGGGGCTGGGAGACCCAGTACTTC
cdr3_aa: CASSFRGWETQYF
j_call: TRBJ2-5
d_call: -
v_call: TRBV28
clone_size: once

cdr3_nt: TGTGCCAGCAGCTCGGTCTCTTTTAGCACAGATACGCAGTATTTT
cdr3_aa: CASSSVSFSTDTQYF
j_call: TRBJ2-3
d_call: -
v_call: TRBV7-9
clone_size: -

cdr3_nt: TGTGCCATCAGTGAGTCGGCAGGGGATGGCCACAATGAGCAGTTCTTC
cdr3_aa: CAISESAGDGHNEQFF
j_call: TRBJ2-1
d_call: -
v_call: TRBV10-3
clone_size: -

cdr3_nt: TGCGCCAGCAGCTTGGAAGAGCTCGACGAGCAGTACTTC
cdr3_aa: CASSLEELDEQYF
j_call: TRBJ2-7
d_call: -
v_call: TRBV5-1
clone_size: -

cdr3_nt: TGCAGCGGCTCACAGGGGGACTCCTACAATGAGCAGTTCTTC
cdr3_aa: CSGSQGDSYNEQFF
j_call: TRBJ2-1
d_call: TRBD1
v_call: TRBV29-1
clone_size: -

cdr3_nt: TGTGCCAGCAGCCCGTCCTCGGAGCAGTACTTC
cdr3_aa: CASSPSSEQYF
j_call: TRBJ2-7
d_call: -
v_call: TRBV16
clone_size: -

cdr3_nt: TGTGCCAGCAGTGGATCCGGGACACTCTCTGGAAACACCATATATTTT
cdr3_aa: CASSGSGTLSGNTIYF
j_call: TRBJ1-3
d_call: -
v_call: TRBV3-1/TRBV3-2
clone_size: -

cdr3_nt: TGTGCCAGCAGGGACAGTTCTGGAAGCAATCAGCCCCAGCATTTT
cdr3_aa: CASRDSSGSNQPQHF
j_call: TRBJ1-5
d_call: -
v_call: TRBV2
clone_size: once

cdr3_nt: TGCAGCGTTGACGGGGGGCAAGGAGGAAACACCATATATTTT
cdr3_aa: CSVDGGQGGNTIYF
j_call: TRBJ1-3
d_call: -
v_call: TRBV29-1
clone_size: -

cdr3_nt: TGTGCCAGCTCAGATAGGACAGGGGACGGCACAGATACGCAGTATTTT
cdr3_aa: CASSDRTGDGTDTQYF
j_call: TRBJ2-3
d_call: TRBD1
v_call: TRBV9
clone_size: -

cdr3_nt: TGTGCCAGTAGTGCCCGGGACAGGAGTAATGGCTACACCTTC
cdr3_aa: CASSARDRSNGYTF
j_call: TRBJ1-2
d_call: TRBD1
v_call: TRBV19
clone_size: -

cdr3_nt: TGTGCCAGCAGTACTCTGGGCCCGGGGACTGAAGCTTTCTTT
cdr3_aa: CASSTLGPGTEAFF
j_call: TRBJ1-1
d_call: -
v_call: TRBV6-5
clone_size: -

cdr3_nt: TGTGCCAGCAGCGTAGAAGCGGGGGGGTTTTACGAGCAGTACTTC
cdr3_aa: CASSVEAGGFYEQYF
j_call: TRBJ2-7
d_call: TRBD2
v_call: TRBV9
clone_size: -

cdr3_nt: TGTGCCAGCAGCGAGGGTCTCGTTAACTATGGCTACACCTTC
cdr3_aa: CASSEGLVNYGYTF
j_call: TRBJ1-2
d_call: -
v_call: TRBV5-4
clone_size: -

cdr3_nt: TGTGCCAGCAGCGACACACTCCGGCAGGGGGCTTGGGAAAAACTGTTTTTT
cdr3_aa: CASSDTLRQGAWEKLFF
j_call: TRBJ1-4
d_call: TRBD1
v_call: TRBV7-6
clone_size: -

cdr3_nt: TGTGCCAGCAGCCAACGGGACAGACTAACCAGACAAGAGACCCAGTACTTC
cdr3_aa: CASSQRDRLTRQETQYF
j_call: TRBJ2-5
d_call: TRBD1
v_call: TRBV11-2
clone_size: few

cdr3_nt: TGCGCCAGCAGCCTAGAAGCCGGGGAGCTGTTTTTT
cdr3_aa: CASSLEAGELFF
j_call: TRBJ2-2
d_call: -
v_call: TRBV5-1
clone_size: -

cdr3_nt: TGTGCCAGTGGAACCGGGACAGGCAACACCGGGGAGCTGTTTTTT
cdr3_aa: CASGTGTGNTGELFF
j_call: TRBJ2-2
d_call: TRBD1
v_call: TRBV19
clone_size: -

cdr3_nt: TGCAGCGTTGCGACAGACATTCAGTACTTC
cdr3_aa: CSVATDIQYF
j_call: TRBJ2-4
d_call: -
v_call: TRBV29-1
clone_size: -

cdr3_nt: TGCGCCAGCAGCTTACGGGGAGAGGGAGGAGAGACCCAGTACTTC
cdr3_aa: CASSLRGEGGETQYF
j_call: TRBJ2-5
d_call: -
v_call: TRBV5-1
clone_size: once

cdr3_nt: TGTGCCAGCAGCCAAGCCGCGGGAGAGTACGAGCAGTACTTC
cdr3_aa: CASSQAAGEYEQYF
j_call: TRBJ2-7
d_call: TRBD2
v_call: TRBV4-2
clone_size: -

cdr3_nt: TGTGCCAGCAGTGCCCGTGACAGGGGCAAAGAGACCCAGTACTTC
cdr3_aa: CASSARDRGKETQYF
j_call: TRBJ2-5
d_call: TRBD1
v_call: TRBV28
clone_size: -

cdr3_nt: TGTGCCACCAGTGAAACCGGGACAGGGGGCGGGCAGTACTTC
cdr3_aa: CATSETGTGGGQYF
j_call: TRBJ2-7
d_call: TRBD1
v_call: TRBV24-1
clone_size: -

cdr3_nt: TGTGCCAGCATGGTATCGGACCGGGGGACTGAAGCTTTCTTT
cdr3_aa: CASMVSDRGTEAFF
j_call: TRBJ1-1
d_call: -
v_call: TRBV6-5
clone_size: -

cdr3_nt: TGTGCCAGCAGCCAGGAGGGAACTGGAAACACCATATATTTT
cdr3_aa: CASSQEGTGNTIYF
j_call: TRBJ1-3
d_call: -
v_call: TRBV4-2
clone_size: -

cdr3_nt: TGTGCCAGCAGCTTAACAGGGGGCACTGAAGCTTTCTTT
cdr3_aa: CASSLTGGTEAFF
j_call: TRBJ1-1
d_call: TRBD1
v_call: TRBV11-3
clone_size: -

cdr3_nt: TGCGCCAGCAGTCTAGCGGGGTGGAATGAGCAGTTCTTC
cdr3_aa: CASSLAGWNEQFF
j_call: TRBJ2-1
d_call: TRBD2
v_call: TRBV10-1
clone_size: -

cdr3_nt: TGTGCCAGCAGCTTGGGGACATCCGGAGGGCCGAACACCGGGGAGCTGTTTTTT
cdr3_aa: CASSLGTSGGPNTGELFF
j_call: TRBJ2-2
d_call: -
v_call: TRBV5-4
clone_size: -

cdr3_nt: TGTGCCAGCAGCTTATTCACAGGGACCACTGAAGCTTTCTTT
cdr3_aa: CASSLFTGTTEAFF
j_call: TRBJ1-1
d_call: -
v_call: TRBV7-9
clone_size: -

cdr3_nt: TGTGCCAGCAGCCGAACCGGGAAGAACACCGGGGAGCTGTTTTTT
cdr3_aa: CASSRTGKNTGELFF
j_call: TRBJ2-2
d_call: -
v_call: TRBV5-4
clone_size: few

cdr3_nt: TGTGCCACCAGCAGAGACGTAACAGGGGGTGAGCAGTACTTC
cdr3_aa: CATSRDVTGGEQYF
j_call: TRBJ2-7
d_call: TRBD1
v_call: TRBV15
clone_size: -

cdr3_nt: TGTGCCAGCAGCTTCGACAGGGGGGGGGCAGATACGCAGTATTTT
cdr3_aa: CASSFDRGGADTQYF
j_call: TRBJ2-3
d_call: TRBD1
v_call: TRBV7-8
clone_size: -

cdr3_nt: TGTGCCAGCAGCTCGAGGGCGGGGATTAACTATGGCTACACCTTC
cdr3_aa: CASSSRAGINYGYTF
j_call: TRBJ1-2
d_call: -
v_call: TRBV27
clone_size: -

cdr3_nt: TGTGCCAGCAGCGAGCCGGGACAGGGTCCCACCTACGAGCAGTACTTC
cdr3_aa: CASSEPGQGPTYEQYF
j_call: TRBJ2-7
d_call: TRBD1
v_call: TRBV5-8
clone_size: -

cdr3_nt: TGCGCCAGCAGCCGAGACGGACAGGACTACGAGCAGTACTTC
cdr3_aa: CASSRDGQDYEQYF
j_call: TRBJ2-7
d_call: TRBD1
v_call: TRBV5-1
clone_size: once

cdr3_nt: TGTGCCAGCGCCTACAGGGGGCGAGAGACCCAGTACTTC
cdr3_aa: CASAYRGRETQYF
j_call: TRBJ2-5
d_call: TRBD1
v_call: TRBV6-5
clone_size: -

cdr3_nt: TGTGCCAGCAGTCGAGACTTGCGGTTTGGGGAGCAGTACTTC
cdr3_aa: CASSRDLRFGEQYF
j_call: TRBJ2-7
d_call: -
v_call: TRBV27
clone_size: -

cdr3_nt: TGTGCCAGTAGTACGACCAAGACTAGCGTTGGTCATCAGCCCCAGCATTTT
cdr3_aa: CASSTTKTSVGHQPQHF
j_call: TRBJ1-5
d_call: -
v_call: TRBV19
clone_size: -

cdr3_nt: TGTGCCAGCAGCCGGGACACAGGGCCCCAGCATTTT
cdr3_aa: CASSRDTGPQHF
j_call: TRBJ1-5
d_call: -
v_call: TRBV3-1/TRBV3-2
clone_size: -

cdr3_nt: TGTGCCAGCAGTGATTTTGCCCTAAGGGAGAGCTCCTACAATGAGCAGTTCTTC
cdr3_aa: CASSDFALRESSYNEQFF
j_call: TRBJ2-1
d_call: -
v_call: TRBV6-1
clone_size: -

cdr3_nt: TGCGCCAGCAGCCCCCGGGACAGGGGCACAGATACGCAGTATTTT
cdr3_aa: CASSPRDRGTDTQYF
j_call: TRBJ2-3
d_call: TRBD1
v_call: TRBV5-1
clone_size: -

cdr3_nt: TGCGCCAGCAGCTTGGCGGGGGGCGATGAAAAACTGTTTTTT
cdr3_aa: CASSLAGGDEKLFF
j_call: TRBJ1-4
d_call: -
v_call: TRBV5-1
clone_size: -

cdr3_nt: TGTGCCTGGAGTTTTGACAGGGCGAGAAACCAAGCTTTCTTT
cdr3_aa: CAWSFDRARNQAFF
j_call: TRBJ1-1
d_call: TRBD1
v_call: TRBV30
clone_size: -

cdr3_nt: TGCGCCAGCAGCCCCGGGACACTTAACACTGAAGCTTTCTTT
cdr3_aa: CASSPGTLNTEAFF
j_call: TRBJ1-1
d_call: -
v_call: TRBV5-1
clone_size: -

cdr3_nt: TGTGCCAGCAGTATAGCAAATGAGCAGTTCTTC
cdr3_aa: CASSIANEQFF
j_call: TRBJ2-1
d_call: -
v_call: TRBV2
clone_size: -

cdr3_nt: TGCGCCAGCAGCCAAGGGGGGGGACAGGGTCACGAAAAACTGTTTTTT
cdr3_aa: CASSQGGGQGHEKLFF
j_call: TRBJ1-4
d_call: TRBD1
v_call: TRBV4-1
clone_size: -